This T cell receptor (beta chain) comes out of a study of cytomegalovirus exposure and HLA in healthy donors. PCR was performed using 60 Vbeta and 13 Jbeta primers. Original methodology: Later work found roughly 80 million unique TCR beta chains, with 9.5 million to 14 million shared. Some clones are missing from TCRdb's copy, which holds only in-frame ones; the method was immunoSEQ multiplex PCR. V and J calls and clone size are given by that table; D and trimming were obtained from the DNA. The sample records about 200,000 clones, 70% to 80% being singletons. The study's findings and limits: CMV serostatus was the only recorded immune exposure for donors.

In regard to this clone: Its specificity is unknown.

The TCR comes from a woman aged 25 to 39 in good health and CMV-seropositive. Source material: PBMCs.

CDR3 in DNA: TGTGCCAGCAGTGGCCACGGGAGGTCCCTGAACACTGAAGCTTTCTTT. Its translation: CASSGHGRSLNTEAFF. The rearrangement links TRBV6-6 to TRBJ1-1, with no clear D. Trimming removed 5 bases at V and 0 bases at J, with 16 bases between. The length of the CDR3 is 16 residues. Germline lookup yields CDR1 MNHNY and CDR2 SVGAGI (reference sequence).